Below, one TCR beta chain is given with its context. The sample holds other DNA sequences that translate to the same CDR3. Per the study methods: Using reference gene primer amplification, nucleated cell counts were estimated. TCRdb keeps only in-frame clones here, not all; method: immunoSEQ multiplex PCR. V, J and clone size reflect that table, while D and trimming were determined from the DNA. The data show about 280,000 clones, approximately 85% seen once. This entry belongs to a study of blood T cell repertoires in COVID-19. About the research overall: From the United States, Italy and Spain came samples of acute and convalescent COVID-19. T cells, B-cell-depleted T cells, or PBMCs provided the cDNA or gDNA that served as material.

The sequenced material came from peripheral blood. The clonotype comes from a woman aged 70-85 years with acute or convalescent COVID-19.

CDR3 region: CASSRGQGAEAFF. Here the CDR3 DNA reads TGTGCCAGCTCACGGGGACAGGGAGCTGAAGCTTTCTTT. The genes are TRBV18 and TRBJ1-1; TRBD1 agrees at 9 bases. The V gene's germline CDR1 is KGHSH and CDR2 LQKENI. J lost 6 bases, V lost 4 bases, and 3 bases had no gene match. The CDR3 has 13 amino acids.